This entry lists 2 T cell receptor beta chains sequenced from one sample in a study of early T cells in non-severe SARS-CoV-2 infection. TCRdb redid the calling of the 5' RACE reads with MiXCR, one entry per CDR3 protein. The sample holds 60,000 to 75,000 distinct CDR3 sequences; 12% are singletons and the top ten take around 6.7%. Source material: whole blood. Receptors were obtained from an adult who was a healthcare worker with PCR-confirmed SARS-CoV-2 infection or an uninfected control (not recorded which).

This clonotype was counted ten times or more. The chain employs TRBV20-1 and TRBJ1-1, with D hard to call. V lost 2 bases, J lost 0 bases, and 10 bases lay in between. There are 14 residues in the CDR3. CDR1 is DFQATT, CDR2 SNEGSKA, per germline (reference sequence). As DNA, the CDR3 is TGCAGTGCTAGAAGCCCCAGGCTGAACACTGAAGCTTTCTTT. Residues: CSARSPRLNTEAFF.

The V gene is TRBV5-1, the J gene TRBJ2-7; TRBD1 is a possible D gene (7 bases). Germline V gene lookup returns CDR1 SGHRS and CDR2 YFSETQ. V lost 4 bases and J 3 bases, leaving 11 bases between the germline ends. The CDR3 is 13 amino acids. The CDR3 loop is CASSAGQIYEQYF. The CDR3 DNA reads TGCGCCAGCAGCGCGGGACAGATCTACGAGCAGTACTTC.